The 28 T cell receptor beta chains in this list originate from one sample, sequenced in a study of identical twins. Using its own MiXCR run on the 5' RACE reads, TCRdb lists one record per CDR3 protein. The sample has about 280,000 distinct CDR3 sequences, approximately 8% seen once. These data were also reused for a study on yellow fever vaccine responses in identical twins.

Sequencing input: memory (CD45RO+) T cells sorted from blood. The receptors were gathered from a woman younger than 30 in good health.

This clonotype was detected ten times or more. The CDR3 loop is CASSQGASADTQYF. In DNA, the CDR3 is TGTGCCAGCAGCCAGGGGGCCTCGGCAGATACGCAGTATTTT. The gene calls are TRBV7-9 and TRBJ2-3; 8 bases are shared with TRBD1. Per the germline V gene, CDR1 is SEHNR and CDR2 is FQNEAQ (reference sequence). The V gene end was trimmed by 5 bases and the J gene end by 4 bases; junction bases not matched to a gene: 5. The CDR3 is made up of 14 amino acids.

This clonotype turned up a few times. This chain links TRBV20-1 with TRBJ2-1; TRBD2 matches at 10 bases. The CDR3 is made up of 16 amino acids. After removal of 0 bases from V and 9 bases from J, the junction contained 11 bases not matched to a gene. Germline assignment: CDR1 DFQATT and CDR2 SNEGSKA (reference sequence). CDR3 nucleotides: TGCAGTGCTAGAGATAAGAGGCTAGCGGGAGCCGGTGAGCAGTTCTTC. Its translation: CSARDKRLAGAGEQFF.

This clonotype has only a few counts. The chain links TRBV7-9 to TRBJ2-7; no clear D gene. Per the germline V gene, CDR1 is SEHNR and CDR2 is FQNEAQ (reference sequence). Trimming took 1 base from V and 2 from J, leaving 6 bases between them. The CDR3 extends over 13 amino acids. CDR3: CASSLGTTYEQYF. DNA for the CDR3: TGTGCCAGCAGCTTAGGGACCACCTACGAGCAGTACTTC. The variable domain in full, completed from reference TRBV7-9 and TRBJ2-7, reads DTGVSQNPRHKITKRGQNVTFRCDPISEHNRLYWYRQTLGQGPEFLTYFQNEAQLEKSRLLSDRFSAERPKGSFSTLEIQRTEQGDSAMYLCASSLGTTYEQYFGPGTRLTVT.

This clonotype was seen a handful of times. The CDR3 sequence: CASSTKTGGLTGELFF. The DNA for the CDR3 is TGTGCCAGCAGTACTAAGACAGGGGGCTTGACCGGGGAGCTGTTTTTT. The chain is built from TRBV6-5 and TRBJ2-2, with TRBD1 matching over 10 bases. CDR3 length: 16 residues. CDR1 is MNHEY, CDR2 SVGAGI, per germline. V was pared by 5 bases and J by 5 bases, with 8 bases of the junction left unmatched.

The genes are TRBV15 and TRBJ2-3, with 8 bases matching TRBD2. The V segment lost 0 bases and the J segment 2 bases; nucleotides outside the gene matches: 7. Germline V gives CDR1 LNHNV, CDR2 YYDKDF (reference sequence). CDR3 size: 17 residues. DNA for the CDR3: TGTGCCACCAGCAGAGATTTTTCGGGAGGGAACACAGATACGCAGTATTTT. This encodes CATSRDFSGGNTDTQYF.

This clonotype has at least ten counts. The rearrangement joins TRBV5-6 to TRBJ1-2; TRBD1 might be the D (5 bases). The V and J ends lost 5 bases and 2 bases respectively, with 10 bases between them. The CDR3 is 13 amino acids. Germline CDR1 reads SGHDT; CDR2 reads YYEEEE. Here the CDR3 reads CASRNRLNYGYTF. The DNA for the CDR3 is TGTGCCAGCAGAAACAGGTTGAACTATGGCTACACCTTC.

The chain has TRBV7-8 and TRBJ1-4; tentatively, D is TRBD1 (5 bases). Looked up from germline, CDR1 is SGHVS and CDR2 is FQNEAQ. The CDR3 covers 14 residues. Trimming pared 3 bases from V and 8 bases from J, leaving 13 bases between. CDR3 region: CASSFKGRGEKLFF. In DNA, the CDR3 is TGTGCCAGCAGCTTCAAGGGGCGCGGCGAAAAACTGTTTTTT.

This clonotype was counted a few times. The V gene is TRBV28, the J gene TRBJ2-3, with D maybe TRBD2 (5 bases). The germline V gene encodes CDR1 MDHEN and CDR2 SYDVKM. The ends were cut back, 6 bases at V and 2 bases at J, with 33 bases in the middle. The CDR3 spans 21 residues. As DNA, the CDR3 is TGTGCCAGCAGCCAACTCTTCGGACGGACTCCATCTTTAGTTCCCACAGATACGCAGTATTTT. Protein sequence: CASSQLFGRTPSLVPTDTQYF.

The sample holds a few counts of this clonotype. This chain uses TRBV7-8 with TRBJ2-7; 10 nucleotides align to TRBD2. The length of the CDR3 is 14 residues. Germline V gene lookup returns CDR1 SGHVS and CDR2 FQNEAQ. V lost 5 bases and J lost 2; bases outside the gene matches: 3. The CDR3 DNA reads TGTGCCAGCAGCGTTCTAGCGGGAGCCTACGAGCAGTACTTC. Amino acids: CASSVLAGAYEQYF.

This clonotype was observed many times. The CDR3, as DNA: TGTGCCATCAGTGGCGGGACTAGCGGGGGGGCCGGAGAGACCCAGTACTTC. This codes for CAISGGTSGGAGETQYF. This sequence joins TRBV10-3 and TRBJ2-5; 16 positions match TRBD2. J gave up 4 bases and V 4 bases, and 6 bases lay outside the gene matches. The germline V gene encodes CDR1 ENHRY and CDR2 SYGVKD. This CDR3 has 17 residues.

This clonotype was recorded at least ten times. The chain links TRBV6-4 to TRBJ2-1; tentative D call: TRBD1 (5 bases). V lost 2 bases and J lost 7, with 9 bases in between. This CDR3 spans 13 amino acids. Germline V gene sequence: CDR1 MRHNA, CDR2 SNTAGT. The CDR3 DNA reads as TGTGCCAGCAGTGACGCAGGGAATAATGAGCAGTTCTTC. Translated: CASSDAGNNEQFF.

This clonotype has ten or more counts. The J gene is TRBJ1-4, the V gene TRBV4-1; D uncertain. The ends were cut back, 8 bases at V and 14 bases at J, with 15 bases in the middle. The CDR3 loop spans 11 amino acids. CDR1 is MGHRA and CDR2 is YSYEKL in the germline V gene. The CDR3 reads CASAGGPRLFF. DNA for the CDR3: TGCGCCAGCGCAGGAGGTCCAAGGCTGTTTTTT.

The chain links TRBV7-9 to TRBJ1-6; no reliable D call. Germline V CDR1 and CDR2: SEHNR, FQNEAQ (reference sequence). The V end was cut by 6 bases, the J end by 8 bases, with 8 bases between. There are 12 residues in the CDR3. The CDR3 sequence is CASRTEDSPLHF. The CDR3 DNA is TGTGCCAGCAGAACGGAGGATTCACCCCTCCACTTT.

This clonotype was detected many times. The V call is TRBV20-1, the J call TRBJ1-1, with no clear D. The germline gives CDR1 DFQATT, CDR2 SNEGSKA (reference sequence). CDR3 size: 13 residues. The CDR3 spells CSLPTLGFTEAFF. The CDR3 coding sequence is TGCAGCTTACCTACCCTAGGGTTCACTGAAGCTTTCTTT.

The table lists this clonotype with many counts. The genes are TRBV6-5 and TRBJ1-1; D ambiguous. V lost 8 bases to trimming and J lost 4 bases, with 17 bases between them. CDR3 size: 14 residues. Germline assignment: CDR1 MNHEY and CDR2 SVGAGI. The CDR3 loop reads CASFGVRGGTEAFF. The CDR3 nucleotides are TGTGCCAGCTTCGGGGTACGAGGTGGCACTGAAGCTTTCTTT.

For the CDR3, the DNA is TGTGCCAGCAGCCCGACAGGGCCAACTGAAGCTTTCTTT. It specifies CASSPTGPTEAFF. This chain joins TRBV28 and TRBJ1-1, with 7 bases matching TRBD1. Germline lookup yields CDR1 MDHEN and CDR2 SYDVKM. The CDR3 covers 13 residues. The V segment lost 6 bases and the J segment 5 bases; nucleotides outside the gene matches: 6.

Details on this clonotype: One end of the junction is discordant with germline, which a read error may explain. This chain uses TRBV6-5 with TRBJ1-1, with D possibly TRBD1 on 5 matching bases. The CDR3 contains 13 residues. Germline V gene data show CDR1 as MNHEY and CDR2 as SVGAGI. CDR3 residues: CASSSLQSLQALF. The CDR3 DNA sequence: TGTGCCAGCAGTTCCCTACAATCCTTACAGGCCCTCTTT.

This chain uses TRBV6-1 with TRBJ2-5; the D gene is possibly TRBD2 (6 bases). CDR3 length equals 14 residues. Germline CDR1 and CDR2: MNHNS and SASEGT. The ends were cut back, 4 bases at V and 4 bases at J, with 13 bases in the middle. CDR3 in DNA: TGTGCCAGCAGTGGAAGAAGGAGGGGAGAGACCCAGTACTTC. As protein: CASSGRRRGETQYF.

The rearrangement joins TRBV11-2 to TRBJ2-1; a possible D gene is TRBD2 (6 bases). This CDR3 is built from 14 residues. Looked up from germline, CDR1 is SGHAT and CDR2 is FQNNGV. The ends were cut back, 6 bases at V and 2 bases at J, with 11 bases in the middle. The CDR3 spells CASRQLAAYNEQFF. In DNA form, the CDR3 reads TGTGCCAGCAGACAACTAGCCGCCTACAATGAGCAGTTCTTC.

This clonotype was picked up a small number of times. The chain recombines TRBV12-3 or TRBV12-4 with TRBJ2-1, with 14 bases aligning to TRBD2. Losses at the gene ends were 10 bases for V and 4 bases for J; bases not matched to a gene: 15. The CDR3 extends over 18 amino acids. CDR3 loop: CAICGRLAGGPTYNEQFF. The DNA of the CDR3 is TGTGCCATCTGTGGGCGACTAGCGGGAGGGCCCACTTACAATGAGCAGTTCTTC.

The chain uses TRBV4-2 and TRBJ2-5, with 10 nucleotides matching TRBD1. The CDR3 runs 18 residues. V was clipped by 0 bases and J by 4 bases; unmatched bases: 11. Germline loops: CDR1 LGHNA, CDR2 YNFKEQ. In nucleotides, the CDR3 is TGTGCCAGCAGCCAAGAGGTCCGCGGACAGGGGGGGCGAGAGACCCAGTACTTC. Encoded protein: CASSQEVRGQGGRETQYF.

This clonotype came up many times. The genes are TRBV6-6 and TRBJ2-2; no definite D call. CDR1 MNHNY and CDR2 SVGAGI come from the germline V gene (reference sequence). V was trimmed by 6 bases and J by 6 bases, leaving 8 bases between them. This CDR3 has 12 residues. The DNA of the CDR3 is TGTGCCAGCAGCTATGGTCCCGGGGAGCTGTTTTTT. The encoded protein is CASSYGPGELFF.

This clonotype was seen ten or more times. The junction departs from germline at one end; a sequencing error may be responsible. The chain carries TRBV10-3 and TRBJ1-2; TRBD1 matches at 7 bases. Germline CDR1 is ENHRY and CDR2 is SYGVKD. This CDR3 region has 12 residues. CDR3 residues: CAISESEDRRAF. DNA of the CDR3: TGTGCCATCAGTGAATCCGAGGACAGGCGCGCCTTC.

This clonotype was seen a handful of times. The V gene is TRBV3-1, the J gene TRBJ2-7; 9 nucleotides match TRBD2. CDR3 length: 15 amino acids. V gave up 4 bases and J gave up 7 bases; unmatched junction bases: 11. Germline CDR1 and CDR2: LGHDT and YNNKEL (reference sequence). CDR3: CASSPVLAGLGEQYF. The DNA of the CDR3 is TGTGCCAGCAGCCCCGTCCTAGCGGGATTAGGGGAGCAGTACTTC.

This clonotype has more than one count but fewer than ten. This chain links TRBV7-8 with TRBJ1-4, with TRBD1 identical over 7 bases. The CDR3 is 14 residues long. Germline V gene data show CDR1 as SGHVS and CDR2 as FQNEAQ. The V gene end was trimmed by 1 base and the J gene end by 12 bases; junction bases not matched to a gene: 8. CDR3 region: CASSLGTGAAELFF. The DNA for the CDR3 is TGTGCCAGCAGCTTAGGAACAGGGGCGGCGGAACTGTTTTTT.

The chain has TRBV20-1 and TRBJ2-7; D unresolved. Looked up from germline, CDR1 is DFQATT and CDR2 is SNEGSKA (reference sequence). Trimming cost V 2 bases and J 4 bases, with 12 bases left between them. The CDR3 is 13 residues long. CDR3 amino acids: CSARLPGEYEQYF. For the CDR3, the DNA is TGCAGTGCTAGACTACCTGGGGAATACGAGCAGTACTTC.

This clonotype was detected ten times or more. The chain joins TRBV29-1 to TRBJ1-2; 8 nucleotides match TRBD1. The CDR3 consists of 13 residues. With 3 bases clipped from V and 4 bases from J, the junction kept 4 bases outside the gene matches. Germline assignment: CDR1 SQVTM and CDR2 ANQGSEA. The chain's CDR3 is CSVEGQVGYGYTF. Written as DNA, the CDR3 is TGCAGCGTTGAGGGACAGGTTGGCTATGGCTACACCTTC.

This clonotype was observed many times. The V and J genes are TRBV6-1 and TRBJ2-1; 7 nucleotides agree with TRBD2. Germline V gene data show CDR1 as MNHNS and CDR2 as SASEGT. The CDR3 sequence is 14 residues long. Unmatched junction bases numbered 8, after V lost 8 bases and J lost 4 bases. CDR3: CASSSGTIYNEQFF. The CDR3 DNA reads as TGTGCCAGCTCGTCCGGGACTATATACAATGAGCAGTTCTTC.